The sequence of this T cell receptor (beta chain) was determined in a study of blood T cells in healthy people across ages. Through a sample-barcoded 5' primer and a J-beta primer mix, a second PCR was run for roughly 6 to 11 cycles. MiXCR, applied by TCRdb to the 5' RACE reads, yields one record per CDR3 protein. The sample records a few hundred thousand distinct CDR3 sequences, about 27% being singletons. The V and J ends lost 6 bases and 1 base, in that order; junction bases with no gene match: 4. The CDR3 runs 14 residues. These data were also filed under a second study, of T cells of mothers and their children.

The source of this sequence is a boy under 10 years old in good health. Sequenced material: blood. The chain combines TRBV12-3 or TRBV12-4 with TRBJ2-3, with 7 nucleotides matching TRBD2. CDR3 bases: TGTGCCAGCAGGGGTAGCGGGCGCACAGATACGCAGTATTTT. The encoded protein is CASRGSGRTDTQYF.